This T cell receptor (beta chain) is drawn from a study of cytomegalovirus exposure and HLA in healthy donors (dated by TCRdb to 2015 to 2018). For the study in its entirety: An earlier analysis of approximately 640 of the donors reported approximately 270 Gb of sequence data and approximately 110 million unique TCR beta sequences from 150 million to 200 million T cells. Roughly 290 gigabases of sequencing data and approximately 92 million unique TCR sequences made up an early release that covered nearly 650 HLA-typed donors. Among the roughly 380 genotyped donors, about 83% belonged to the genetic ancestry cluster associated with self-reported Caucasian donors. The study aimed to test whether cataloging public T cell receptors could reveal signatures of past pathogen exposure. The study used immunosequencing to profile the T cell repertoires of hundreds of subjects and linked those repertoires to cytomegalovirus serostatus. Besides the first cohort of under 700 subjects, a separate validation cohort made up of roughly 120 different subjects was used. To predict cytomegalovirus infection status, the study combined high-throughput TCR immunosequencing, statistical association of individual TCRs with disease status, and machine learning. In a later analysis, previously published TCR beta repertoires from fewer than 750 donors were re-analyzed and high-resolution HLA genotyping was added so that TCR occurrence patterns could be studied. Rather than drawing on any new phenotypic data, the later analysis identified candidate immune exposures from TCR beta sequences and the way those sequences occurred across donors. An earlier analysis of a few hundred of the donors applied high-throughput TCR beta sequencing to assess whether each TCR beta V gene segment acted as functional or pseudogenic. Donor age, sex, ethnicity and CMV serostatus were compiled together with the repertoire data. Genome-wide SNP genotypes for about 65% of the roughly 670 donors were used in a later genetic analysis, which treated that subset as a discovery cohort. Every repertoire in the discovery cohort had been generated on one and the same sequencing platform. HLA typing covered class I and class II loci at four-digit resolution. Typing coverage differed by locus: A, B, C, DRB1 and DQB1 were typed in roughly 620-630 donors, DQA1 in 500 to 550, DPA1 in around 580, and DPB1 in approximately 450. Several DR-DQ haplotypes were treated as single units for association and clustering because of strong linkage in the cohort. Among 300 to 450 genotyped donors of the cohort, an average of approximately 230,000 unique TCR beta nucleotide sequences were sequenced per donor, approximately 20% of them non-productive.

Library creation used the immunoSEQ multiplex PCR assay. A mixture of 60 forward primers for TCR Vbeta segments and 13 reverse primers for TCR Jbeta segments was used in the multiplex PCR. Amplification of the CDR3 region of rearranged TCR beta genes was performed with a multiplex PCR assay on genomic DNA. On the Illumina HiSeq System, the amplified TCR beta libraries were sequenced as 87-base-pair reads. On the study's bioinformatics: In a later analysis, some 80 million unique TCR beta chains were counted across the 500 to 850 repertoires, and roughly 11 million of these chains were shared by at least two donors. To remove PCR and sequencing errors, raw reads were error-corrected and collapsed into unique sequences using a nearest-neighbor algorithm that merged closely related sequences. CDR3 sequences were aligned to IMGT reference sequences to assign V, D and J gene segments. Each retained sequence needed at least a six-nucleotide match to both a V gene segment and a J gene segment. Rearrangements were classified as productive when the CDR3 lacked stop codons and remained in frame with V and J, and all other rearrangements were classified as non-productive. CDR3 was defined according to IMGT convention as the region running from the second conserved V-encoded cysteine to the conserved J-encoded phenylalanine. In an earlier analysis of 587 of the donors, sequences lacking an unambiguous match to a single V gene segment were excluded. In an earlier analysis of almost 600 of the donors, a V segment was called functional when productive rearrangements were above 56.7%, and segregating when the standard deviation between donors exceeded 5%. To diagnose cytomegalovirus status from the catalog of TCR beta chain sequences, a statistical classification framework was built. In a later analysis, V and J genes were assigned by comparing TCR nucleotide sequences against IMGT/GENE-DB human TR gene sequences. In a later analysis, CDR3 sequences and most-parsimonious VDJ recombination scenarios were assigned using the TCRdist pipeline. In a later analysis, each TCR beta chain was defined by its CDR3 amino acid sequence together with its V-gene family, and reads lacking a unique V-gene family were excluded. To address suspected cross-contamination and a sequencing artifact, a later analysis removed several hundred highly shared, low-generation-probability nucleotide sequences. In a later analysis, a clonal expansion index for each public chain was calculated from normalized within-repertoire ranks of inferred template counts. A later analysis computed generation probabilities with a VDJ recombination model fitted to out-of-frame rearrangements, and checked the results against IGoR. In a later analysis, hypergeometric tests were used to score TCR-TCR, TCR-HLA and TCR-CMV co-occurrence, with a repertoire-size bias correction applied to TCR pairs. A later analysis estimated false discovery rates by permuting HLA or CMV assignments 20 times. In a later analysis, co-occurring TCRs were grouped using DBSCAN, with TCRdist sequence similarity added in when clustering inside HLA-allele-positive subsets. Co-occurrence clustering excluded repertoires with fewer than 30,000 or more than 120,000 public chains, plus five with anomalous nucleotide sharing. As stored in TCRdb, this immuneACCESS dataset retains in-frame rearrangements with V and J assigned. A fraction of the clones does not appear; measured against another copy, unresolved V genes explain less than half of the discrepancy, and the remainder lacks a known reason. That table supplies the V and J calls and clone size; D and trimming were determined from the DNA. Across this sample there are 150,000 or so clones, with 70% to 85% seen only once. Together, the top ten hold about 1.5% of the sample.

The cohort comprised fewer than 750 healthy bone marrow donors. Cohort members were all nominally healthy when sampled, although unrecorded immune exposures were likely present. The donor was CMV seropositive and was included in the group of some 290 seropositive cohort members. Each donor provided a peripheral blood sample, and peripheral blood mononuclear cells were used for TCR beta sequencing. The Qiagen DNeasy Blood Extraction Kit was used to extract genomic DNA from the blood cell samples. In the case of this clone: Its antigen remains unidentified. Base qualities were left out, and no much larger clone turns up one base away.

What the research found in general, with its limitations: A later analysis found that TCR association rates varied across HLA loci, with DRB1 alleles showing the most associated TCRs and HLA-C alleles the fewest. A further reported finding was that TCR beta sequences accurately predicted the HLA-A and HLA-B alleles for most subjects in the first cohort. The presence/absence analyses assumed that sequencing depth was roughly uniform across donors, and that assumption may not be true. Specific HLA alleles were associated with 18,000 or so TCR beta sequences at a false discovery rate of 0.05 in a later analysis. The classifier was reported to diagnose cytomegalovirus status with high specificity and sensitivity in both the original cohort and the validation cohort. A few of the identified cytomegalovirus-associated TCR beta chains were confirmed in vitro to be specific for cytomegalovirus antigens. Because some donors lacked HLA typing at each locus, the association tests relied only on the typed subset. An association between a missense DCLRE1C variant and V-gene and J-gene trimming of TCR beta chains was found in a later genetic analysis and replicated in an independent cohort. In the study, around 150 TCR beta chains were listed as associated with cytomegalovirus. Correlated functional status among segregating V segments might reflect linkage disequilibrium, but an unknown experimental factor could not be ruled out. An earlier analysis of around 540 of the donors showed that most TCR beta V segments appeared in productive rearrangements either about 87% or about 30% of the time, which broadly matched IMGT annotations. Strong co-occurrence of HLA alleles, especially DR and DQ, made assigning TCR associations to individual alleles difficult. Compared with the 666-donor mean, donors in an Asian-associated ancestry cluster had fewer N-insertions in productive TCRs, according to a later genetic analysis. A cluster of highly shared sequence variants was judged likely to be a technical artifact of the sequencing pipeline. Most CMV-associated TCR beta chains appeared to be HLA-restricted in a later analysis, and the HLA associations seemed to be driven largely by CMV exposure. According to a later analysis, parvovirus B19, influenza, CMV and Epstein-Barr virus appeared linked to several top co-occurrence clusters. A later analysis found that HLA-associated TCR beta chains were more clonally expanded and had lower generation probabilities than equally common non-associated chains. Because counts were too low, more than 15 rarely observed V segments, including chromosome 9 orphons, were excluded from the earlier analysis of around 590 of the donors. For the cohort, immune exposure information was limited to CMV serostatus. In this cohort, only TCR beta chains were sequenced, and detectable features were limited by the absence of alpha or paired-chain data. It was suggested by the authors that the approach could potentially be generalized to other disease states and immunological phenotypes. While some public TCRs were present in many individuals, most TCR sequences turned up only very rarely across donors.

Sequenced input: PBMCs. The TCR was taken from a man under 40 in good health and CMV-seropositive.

CDR3 region: CASSAPGQGPYNEQFF. The DNA sequence is TGTGCCAGCAGCGCTCCGGGACAGGGTCCTTACAATGAGCAGTTCTTC. The V gene is TRBV9 and the J gene is TRBJ2-1, and TRBD1 matches 9 of the central bases. The V end gives up 3 bases and the J end 4 bases, leaving 8 bases in the junction not matched to a gene. Counted from cysteine to phenylalanine, this CDR3 has 16 amino acids. Only the CDR3 DNA stays, 48 bases, in frame from base 1. CDR1 and CDR2, looked up from the germline V gene, are SGDLS and YYNGEE.